A single sample gave rise to the 32 T cell receptor beta chains below, sequenced in a study of post-analysis software for immune sequencing data. cDNA libraries of TCR beta carried unique molecular identifiers. MiXCR, applied by TCRdb to the PCR reads, yields one record per CDR3 protein. The data show around 700,000 distinct CDR3 sequences, around 60% seen once. No antigen has been identified for these receptors. Study-wide results and limits: The five TRBV segments detected at higher frequency in patients than in controls included TRBV5-6, TRBV5-1 and TRBV20-1.

Source material: blood. These receptors all come from a girl between 2 and 10 years old with multiple sclerosis.

The chain couples TRBV5-5 to TRBJ2-5; TRBD1 aligns across 8 bases. The germline V gene has CDR1 SGHKS and CDR2 YYEKEE (reference sequence). The V gene end was trimmed by 6 bases and the J gene end by 1 base; junction bases not matched to a gene: 5. The CDR3 spans 14 residues. The CDR3 loop is CASTQGAVQETQYF. DNA of the CDR3: TGTGCCAGCACCCAGGGGGCAGTCCAAGAGACCCAGTACTTC.

This clonotype turned up a few times. The V gene is TRBV29-1, the J gene TRBJ2-5; TRBD2 matches at 11 bases. The germline V gene has CDR1 SQVTM and CDR2 ANQGSEA. The CDR3 runs 15 residues. Unmatched junction bases numbered 7, after V lost 6 bases and J lost 1 base. In DNA form, the CDR3 reads TGCAGCGTGGGAGGGACTAGCGGATCCCAAGAGACCCAGTACTTC. Translation gives CSVGGTSGSQETQYF.

This clonotype was picked up a small number of times. The rearrangement joins TRBV4-1 to TRBJ2-5; 12 bases match TRBD2. The V segment lost 2 bases and the J segment 2 bases; nucleotides outside the gene matches: 3. CDR1 is MGHRA, CDR2 YSYEKL, per germline. The CDR3 covers 16 residues. The CDR3 sequence is CASSQQTSGRQETQYF. CDR3 coding DNA: TGCGCCAGCAGCCAACAAACTAGCGGGAGGCAAGAGACCCAGTACTTC.

The V and J genes are TRBV7-9 and TRBJ2-1, with D maybe TRBD2 (6 bases). V lost 7 bases and J lost 8, with 18 bases in between. The CDR3 is made up of 14 amino acids. Germline loops: CDR1 SEHNR, CDR2 FQNEAQ (reference sequence). The CDR3 DNA reads TGTGCCAGCACCCGCGGGGAGATGCCGGATGAGCAGTTCTTC. Translated: CASTRGEMPDEQFF.

The chain carries TRBV20-1 and TRBJ1-2; tentative D call: TRBD1 (5 bases). The CDR3 has 11 amino acids. The V gene's germline CDR1 is DFQATT and CDR2 SNEGSKA (reference sequence). With 1 base removed from V and 8 bases from J, the gap between germline ends came to 8 bases. CDR3 DNA: TGCAGTGCTAGAGTTGGGGGAGGCTACACCTTC. Protein sequence: CSARVGGGYTF.

The chain recombines TRBV7-3 with TRBJ2-5, with D possibly matching TRBD2 (5 bases). This CDR3 contains 14 residues. The V and J ends lost 1 base and 5 bases respectively, with 11 bases between them. The germline CDR1 and CDR2 sequences are SGHTA and FQGTGA. The CDR3 DNA is TGTGCCAGCAGCTTAAAAGGAGGTCTTGAGACCCAGTACTTC. Its protein product is CASSLKGGLETQYF.

The chain carries TRBV7-8 and TRBJ1-2; D gene uncertain. The germline CDR1 and CDR2 sequences are SGHVS and FQNEAQ. Trimming cost V 5 bases and J 3 bases, with 7 bases left between them. The CDR3 length is 12 residues. CDR3 nucleotides: TGTGCCAGCAGCCCCAGAGACTATGGCTACACCTTC. This translates into CASSPRDYGYTF.

This clonotype has a single count. The chain recombines TRBV2 with TRBJ2-1; D unresolved. This CDR3 spans 12 amino acids. Between the trimmed V and J ends, which lost 8 bases and 6 bases, there was a span of 11 bases. From germline, CDR1 is SNHLY and CDR2 FYNNEI. The CDR3 coding sequence is TGTGCCAGCCAGCTCCTAGGCAATGAGCAGTTCTTC. Translation: CASQLLGNEQFF. Based on the CDR3 plus reference TRBV2 and TRBJ2-1, the full variable domain is EPEVTQTPSHQVTQMGQEVILRCVPISNHLYFYWYRQILGQKVEFLVSFYNNEISEKSEIFDDQFSVERPDGSNFTLKIRSTKLEDSAMYFCASQLLGNEQFFGPGTRLTVL.

This clonotype was counted a single time. The chain carries TRBV11-2 and TRBJ2-3; TRBD1 aligns across 7 bases. V gave up 6 bases and J gave up 0 bases; unmatched junction bases: 12. The CDR3 totals 17 residues. Germline V CDR1 and CDR2: SGHAT, FQNNGV. CDR3 in DNA: TGTGCCAGCAGGCCCCGTGGACAGGTGTCTAGCACAGATACGCAGTATTTT. The encoded protein is CASRPRGQVSSTDTQYF.

This clonotype was counted between two and nine times. V and J are TRBV12-3 or TRBV12-4 and TRBJ2-5, with TRBD2 identical over 13 bases. The trim removed 6 bases at V and 2 bases at J, leaving 9 bases unmatched. CDR3 size: 17 residues. This chain's CDR3 is CASRWTSGGEFQETQYF. CDR3 DNA sequence: TGTGCCAGCAGATGGACTAGCGGGGGAGAGTTTCAAGAGACCCAGTACTTC.

The rearrangement uses TRBV11-3 and TRBJ2-7; 9 bases are shared with TRBD1. The CDR3 extends over 15 amino acids. Germline assignment: CDR1 SGHNT and CDR2 YENEEA. J gave up 7 bases and V 3 bases, and 10 bases lay outside the gene matches. The CDR3 DNA sequence: TGTGCCAGCAGCTTGGGACAGGGCTCCTACAATGAGCAGTACTTC. Translated, it gives CASSLGQGSYNEQYF.

The rearrangement links TRBV20-1 to TRBJ2-5, with 8 bases that match TRBD2. The CDR3 runs 15 residues. V lost 6 bases and J lost 1; bases outside the gene matches: 10. Germline-derived CDR1 and CDR2 are DFQATT and SNEGSKA (reference sequence). The CDR3, as DNA: TGCAGTGCCGTGGGGGAACTAGCGGTCCAAGAGACCCAGTACTTC. Its protein is CSAVGELAVQETQYF.

About this clonotype itself: Because the CDR3 is missing its conserved closing phenylalanine or tryptophan, this is likely a read error. The chain couples TRBV7-9 to TRBJ2-4, with no clear D. The DNA end favors TRBJ2-5, so the J call may be wrong. The CDR3 extends over 14 amino acids. CDR1 and CDR2 from the germline V gene are SEHNR and FQNEAQ (reference sequence). The CDR3 bases are TGTGCCAGCAGCCGAACAACAGTGTTGGAGACCCAGTACTGC. Encoded protein: CASSRTTVLETQYC.

This chain connects TRBV29-1 to TRBJ1-5, with D possibly TRBD1 on 6 matching bases. V lost 4 bases and J 6 bases, leaving 19 bases between the germline ends. CDR1 SQVTM and CDR2 ANQGSEA come from the germline V gene. There are 15 residues in the CDR3. CDR3 coding DNA: TGCAGCGTTGTTGAGTACGGGGGCAGCGGTCAGCCCCAGCATTTT. Translating it yields CSVVEYGGSGQPQHF.

In DNA form, the CDR3 reads TGTGCCAGCAGCTCACAGGGGAAACGGGATGAGCAGTTCTTC. Protein: CASSSQGKRDEQFF. The chain recombines TRBV7-9 with TRBJ2-1, with 7 bases that match TRBD1. Germline values: CDR1 SEHNR, CDR2 FQNEAQ (reference sequence). Trimming took 4 bases from V and 8 from J; bases not matched to a gene: 8. The length of the CDR3 is 14 residues.

The chain uses TRBV29-1 and TRBJ2-3; D gene ambiguous. Germline assignment: CDR1 SQVTM and CDR2 ANQGSEA. Trimming removed 4 bases at V and 2 bases at J, with 10 bases between. This CDR3 is 13 amino acids long. The CDR3 coding sequence is TGCAGCGTTGGGGCTTGGTTCACAGATACGCAGTATTTT. It codes for CSVGAWFTDTQYF.

The chain combines TRBV4-3 with TRBJ1-2, with D possibly TRBD1 on 6 matching bases. V lost 4 bases to trimming and J lost 6 bases, with 24 bases between them. This CDR3 is built from 17 residues. Germline lookup yields CDR1 LGHNA and CDR2 YSLEER. The CDR3 DNA reads as TGCGCCAGCAGCCCCTGGGGGCCGGTATCGGGTAGTGATGGCTACACCTTC. This codes for CASSPWGPVSGSDGYTF.

The CDR3 nucleotides are TGCGCCAGCGGGTCGGGAAGAAATGAGCAGTTCTTC. Protein: CASGSGRNEQFF. V is TRBV10-1 and J is TRBJ2-1, with TRBD2 as a possible D gene (5 bases). The CDR3 has 12 residues. The ends were cut back, 8 bases at V and 7 bases at J, with 12 bases in the middle. Germline V gene sequence: CDR1 WNHNN, CDR2 SYGVQD (reference sequence).

This chain joins TRBV5-1 and TRBJ1-1; 8 nucleotides align to TRBD1. This CDR3 has 15 residues. The V segment lost 4 bases and the J segment 4 bases; nucleotides outside the gene matches: 9. The germline V gene encodes CDR1 SGHRS and CDR2 YFSETQ. Here the CDR3 reads CASSVEQGESTEAFF. CDR3 in DNA: TGCGCCAGCAGCGTAGAACAGGGGGAGAGCACTGAAGCTTTCTTT.

This clonotype was counted between two and nine times. The rearrangement joins TRBV18 to TRBJ2-1, with TRBD2 matching over 12 bases. Germline lookup yields CDR1 KGHSH and CDR2 LQKENI. The CDR3 covers 17 residues. Trimming at V came to 0 bases and at J to 10 bases, leaving 10 bases not matched to a gene. This CDR3 is CASSPPGASGGAKEQFF. The CDR3 DNA reads TGTGCCAGCTCACCACCCGGGGCTAGCGGGGGGGCCAAGGAGCAGTTCTTC. The full variable domain, in which reference TRBV18 and TRBJ2-1 provide the parts outside the CDR3, is NAGVMQNPRHLVRRRGQEARLRCSPMKGHSHVYWYRQLPEEGLKFMVYLQKENIIDESGMPKERFSAEFPKEGPSILRIQQVVRGDSAAYFCASSPPGASGGAKEQFFGPGTRLTVL.

This clonotype was seen more than once but under ten times. CDR3 sequence (DNA): TGTGCCAGCAGCCAAGATCCGGGGCTTAACTATGGCTACACCTTC. This gives the protein CASSQDPGLNYGYTF. This sequence joins TRBV4-2 and TRBJ1-2; D might be TRBD1 (5 bases). Germline assignment: CDR1 LGHNA and CDR2 YNFKEQ. V was shortened by 0 bases and J by 1 base, with 9 bases between the two germline ends. The CDR3 covers 15 residues.

The chain couples TRBV2 to TRBJ2-7; 8 bases agree with TRBD1. Germline loops: CDR1 SNHLY, CDR2 FYNNEI. The CDR3 contains 14 residues. The V gene end was trimmed by 6 bases and the J gene end by 6 bases; junction bases not matched to a gene: 10. Written as DNA, the CDR3 is TGTGCCAGCAGGCTTCGGGCAGGGGGCGGCGAGCAGTACTTC. Translation gives CASRLRAGGGEQYF.

This sequence joins TRBV5-1 and TRBJ2-1; D is unclear. V lost 1 base, J lost 4 bases, and 9 bases lay in between. The germline V gene encodes CDR1 SGHRS and CDR2 YFSETQ. This CDR3 is built from 14 residues. CDR3 in DNA: TGCGCCAGCAGCTTGACGACACCTTACAATGAGCAGTTCTTC. This encodes CASSLTTPYNEQFF.

This chain connects TRBV9 to TRBJ2-4, with D maybe TRBD1 (5 bases). The length of the CDR3 is 16 residues. Trimming pared 4 bases from V and 1 base from J, leaving 15 bases between. The germline CDR1 and CDR2 sequences are SGDLS and YYNGEE. CDR3 sequence: CASSLQGKGAKNIQYF. In DNA, the CDR3 is TGTGCCAGCAGCTTGCAGGGTAAAGGGGCCAAAAACATTCAGTACTTC.

The chain links TRBV6-5 to TRBJ2-7; D gene unclear. Per the germline V gene, CDR1 is MNHEY and CDR2 is SVGAGI. The germline V and J ends were trimmed by 8 bases and 2 bases, with 10 bases remaining between them. The CDR3 is 12 amino acids. The chain's CDR3 is CASGFATYEQYF. Written as DNA, the CDR3 is TGTGCCAGCGGCTTCGCCACCTACGAGCAGTACTTC.

The J gene is TRBJ2-3, the V gene TRBV7-8; D ambiguous. Germline loops: CDR1 SGHVS, CDR2 FQNEAQ. The CDR3 runs to 14 residues. V was pared by 7 bases and J by 2 bases, with 13 bases between. The DNA for the CDR3 is TGTGCCAGCACCCCAAGAAGGGTCACAGATACGCAGTATTTT. It encodes CASTPRRVTDTQYF.

This chain uses TRBV12-3 or TRBV12-4 with TRBJ2-7, with D tentatively TRBD2 (6 bases). The V and J ends lost 6 bases and 2 bases respectively, with 17 bases between them. This CDR3 comprises 15 residues. DNA of the CDR3: TGTGCCAGCAGGGTCGACCGGGACTCCACCTACGAGCAGTACTTC. This gives the protein CASRVDRDSTYEQYF.

This clonotype appeared a few times. The CDR3 nucleotides read TGCAGCGTTGTACGGCAAAGCTCCTACAATGAGCAGTTCTTC. Amino acids: CSVVRQSSYNEQFF. The chain employs TRBV29-1 and TRBJ2-1, with D unclear. Per germline, CDR1 SQVTM and CDR2 ANQGSEA. This CDR3 is 14 amino acids long. Trimming removed 4 bases at V and 0 bases at J, with 10 bases between.

The V gene is TRBV27, the J gene TRBJ2-7; TRBD1 is a possible D gene (6 bases). Germline V gene sequence: CDR1 MNHEY, CDR2 SMNVEV (reference sequence). V dropped 5 bases and J dropped 4 bases, with 15 bases sitting between them. The CDR3 spans 14 residues. CDR3 DNA: TGTGCCAGCAGTGACAGGATGCTTAGGTACGAGCAGTACTTC. This sequence encodes CASSDRMLRYEQYF.

The chain uses TRBV12-3 or TRBV12-4 and TRBJ2-2; no clear D. Trimming left V 2 bases short and J 6 bases short, with 7 bases between. This CDR3 has 13 amino acids. The CDR3 sequence is CASSLKGAGELFF. In DNA form, the CDR3 reads TGTGCCAGCAGTTTAAAAGGAGCCGGGGAGCTGTTTTTT.

This clonotype was seen only a few times. V usage is TRBV20-1 and J usage is TRBJ2-7, with TRBD2 matching 10 bases. V dropped 0 bases and J dropped 0; count of bases not matched to a gene: 5. Germline assignment: CDR1 DFQATT and CDR2 SNEGSKA (reference sequence). CDR3 length equals 16 residues. CDR3 in amino acids: CSARDPWTSGSYEQYF. CDR3 bases: TGCAGTGCTAGAGATCCCTGGACTAGCGGCTCCTACGAGCAGTACTTC.

V gene TRBV5-5 combines with J gene TRBJ1-1; 8 nucleotides line up with TRBD1. Germline values: CDR1 SGHKS, CDR2 YYEKEE (reference sequence). The V gene end was trimmed by 5 bases and the J gene end by 3 bases; junction bases not matched to a gene: 9. CDR3 length: 15 residues. DNA for the CDR3: TGTGCCAGCAGACACAGACAGGGGCCATACACTGAAGCTTTCTTT. Translating it yields CASRHRQGPYTEAFF. The whole variable domain, filled in from reference TRBV5-5 and TRBJ1-1, reads DAGVTQSPTHLIKTRGQQVTLRCSPISGHKSVSWYQQVLGQGPQFIFQYYEKEERGRGNFPDRFSARQFPNYSSELNVNALLLGDSALYLCASRHRQGPYTEAFFGQGTRLTVV.